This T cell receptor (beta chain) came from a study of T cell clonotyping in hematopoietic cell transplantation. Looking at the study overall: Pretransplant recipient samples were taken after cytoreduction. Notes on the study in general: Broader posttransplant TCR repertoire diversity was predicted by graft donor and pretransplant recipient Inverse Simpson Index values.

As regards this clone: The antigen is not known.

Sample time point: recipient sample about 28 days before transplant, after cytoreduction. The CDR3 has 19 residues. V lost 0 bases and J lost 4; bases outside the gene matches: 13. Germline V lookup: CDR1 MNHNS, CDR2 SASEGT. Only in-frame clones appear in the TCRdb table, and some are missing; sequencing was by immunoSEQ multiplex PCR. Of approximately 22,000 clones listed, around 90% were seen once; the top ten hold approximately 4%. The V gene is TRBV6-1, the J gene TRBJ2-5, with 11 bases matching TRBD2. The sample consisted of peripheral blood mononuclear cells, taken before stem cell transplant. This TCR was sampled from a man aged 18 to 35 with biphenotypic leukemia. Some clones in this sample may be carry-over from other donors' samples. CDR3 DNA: TGTGCCAGCAGTGAAGCGCCGGGGGGGCTAGCGGGAGGAGGAGAGACCCAGTACTTC. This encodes CASSEAPGGLAGGGETQYF.